This entry features one TCR beta chain sequence. Its antigen is still unknown. The CDR3 length is 14 residues. Germline V gives CDR1 SQVTM, CDR2 ANQGSEA. Trimming pared 4 bases from V and 0 bases from J, leaving 7 bases between. Following RNA extraction, reverse transcription yielded cDNA that acted as the sequencing template. Data came from immunoSEQ multiplex PCR; TCRdb stores just in-frame clones and leaves some out. This sample carries about 210,000 clones, around 66% of them seen once, and the ten largest clones take approximately 1.2%. Noted treatment: oral pan-JAK inhibitor, 5-10 mg twice daily. This sample stems from a study of CD8+ T cells in alopecia areata. Points from the study as a whole: Lesional scalp displayed greater clonality than normal scalp, most notably in alopecia totalis/universalis. Throughout tofacitinib, many expanded lesional clones continued to persist in scalp and blood.

The material sequenced was CD4+ T cells sorted from blood, taken at approximately week 42, from a patient treated with tofacitinib. The TCR was taken from a human donor with alopecia areata. The rearrangement links TRBV29-1 to TRBJ1-6, with D unclear. CDR3 sequence reads: CSVASGSYNSPLHF. As DNA, the CDR3 is TGCAGCGTTGCCTCGGGCTCCTATAATTCACCCCTCCACTTT.